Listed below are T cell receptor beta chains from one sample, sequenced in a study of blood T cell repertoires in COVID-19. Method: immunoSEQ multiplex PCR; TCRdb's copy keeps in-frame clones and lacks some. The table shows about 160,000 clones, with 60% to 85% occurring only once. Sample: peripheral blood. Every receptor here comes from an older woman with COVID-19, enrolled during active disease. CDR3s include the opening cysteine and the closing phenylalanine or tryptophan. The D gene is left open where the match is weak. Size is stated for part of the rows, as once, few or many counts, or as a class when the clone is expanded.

cdr3_aa: CASSGQIGTQQFF
v_call: TRBV5-8
clone_size: .
d_call: .
j_call: TRBJ2-1

cdr3_aa: CASSPRHQGDGYTF
v_call: TRBV18
clone_size: .
d_call: TRBD1
j_call: TRBJ1-2

cdr3_aa: CASSVFGAPTTEAFF
v_call: TRBV2
clone_size: once
d_call: .
j_call: TRBJ1-1

cdr3_aa: CASSYWDSTTTGELFF
v_call: TRBV6-2/TRBV6-3
clone_size: many
d_call: .
j_call: TRBJ2-2

cdr3_aa: CASSWTTSGNEQFF
v_call: TRBV5-1
clone_size: few
d_call: TRBD2
j_call: TRBJ2-1

cdr3_aa: CASSAGTDTQYF
v_call: TRBV9
clone_size: .
d_call: .
j_call: TRBJ2-3

cdr3_aa: CASSPKPEVEQYF
v_call: TRBV18
clone_size: .
d_call: .
j_call: TRBJ2-7

cdr3_aa: CASSEQLSNQPQHF
v_call: TRBV10-2
clone_size: .
d_call: .
j_call: TRBJ1-5

cdr3_aa: CASSPLGVTDTQYF
v_call: TRBV14
clone_size: .
d_call: .
j_call: TRBJ2-3

cdr3_aa: CAISESGTGRAEAFF
v_call: TRBV10-3
clone_size: .
d_call: TRBD1
j_call: TRBJ1-1

cdr3_aa: CASSPRVGTEAFF
v_call: TRBV27
clone_size: .
d_call: .
j_call: TRBJ1-1

cdr3_aa: CASGLNRETQYF
v_call: TRBV12-5
clone_size: .
d_call: .
j_call: TRBJ2-5

cdr3_aa: CASSKGQQETQYF
v_call: TRBV5-8
clone_size: .
d_call: TRBD1
j_call: TRBJ2-5

cdr3_aa: CASTQTSGPWEQYF
v_call: TRBV19
clone_size: .
d_call: TRBD2
j_call: TRBJ2-7

cdr3_aa: CASSPPTSGSTDTQYF
v_call: TRBV7-3
clone_size: .
d_call: TRBD2
j_call: TRBJ2-3